Shown below are 16 T cell receptor beta chains from a single sample sequenced in a study of neurological immune-mediated disorders. TCRdb itself ran the 5' RACE reads through MiXCR, one entry per CDR3 protein. The sample carries tens of thousands of distinct CDR3 sequences, approximately 12% recorded once. The sample was PBMCs. These receptors originate from a female donor in good health.

This clonotype was recorded at least ten times. This rearrangement joins TRBV12-3 or TRBV12-4 to TRBJ2-2, with D perhaps TRBD2 (7 bases). V was pared by 8 bases and J by 1 base, with 14 bases between. The CDR3 spans 15 residues. The CDR3 nucleotides are TGTGCCAGCCTAGGGGGGGGCTTGAACACCGGGGAGCTGTTTTTT. Its protein product is CASLGGGLNTGELFF.

A note on this clonotype: One end of the junction does not line up with germline, which may come from a read error. The chain is built from TRBV3-1 and TRBJ2-7, with 7 bases matching TRBD1. Germline V gene data show CDR1 as LGHDT and CDR2 as YNNKEL (reference sequence). This CDR3 is 17 amino acids long. CDR3: CACSQDRSEDRSYEQYF. Here the CDR3 DNA reads TGTGCCTGCAGCCAAGATAGGTCGGAGGACAGGTCCTACGAGCAGTACTTC.

In its sample, this clonotype was seen many times. The J gene is TRBJ1-1, the V gene TRBV7-2; D ambiguous. The CDR3 contains 16 residues. The germline V gene has CDR1 SGHTA and CDR2 FQGNSA. The ends were cut back, 1 base at V and 0 bases at J, with 12 bases in the middle. CDR3 bases: TGTGCCAGCAGCTTAGGGGTAGGCCTCATGAACACTGAAGCTTTCTTT. This codes for CASSLGVGLMNTEAFF.

The table lists this clonotype with many counts. The chain combines TRBV5-6 with TRBJ2-3; 9 positions match TRBD2. The CDR3 has 17 amino acids. Germline CDR1 SGHDT, CDR2 YYEEEE. V gave up 4 bases and J gave up 2 bases; unmatched junction bases: 11. The DNA of the CDR3 is TGTGCCAGCAGCGGGGGACTAGCCCCACATCCCACAGATACGCAGTATTTT. This encodes CASSGGLAPHPTDTQYF.

This chain links TRBV18 with TRBJ2-7; 9 bases fit TRBD2. CDR3 length: 13 residues. V was pared by 7 bases and J by 3 bases, with 4 bases of the junction left unmatched. Germline V CDR1 and CDR2: KGHSH, LQKENI. CDR3 DNA sequence: TGTGCCAGCTACGCAGCGGGGGGCTACGAGCAGTACTTC. Translating it yields CASYAAGGYEQYF. Drawing the rest from reference TRBV18 and TRBJ2-7, the complete variable domain is NAGVMQNPRHLVRRRGQEARLRCSPMKGHSHVYWYRQLPEEGLKFMVYLQKENIIDESGMPKERFSAEFPKEGPSILRIQQVVRGDSAAYFCASYAAGGYEQYFGPGTRLTVT.

The CDR3 protein is CSAREGKQETQYF. The CDR3 DNA reads TGCAGTGCTAGAGAGGGTAAACAAGAGACCCAGTACTTC. The chain employs TRBV20-1 and TRBJ2-5, with D unresolved. V lost 0 bases to trimming and J lost 2 bases, with 7 bases between them. This CDR3 comprises 13 residues. Germline loops: CDR1 DFQATT, CDR2 SNEGSKA (reference sequence).

This clonotype showed up many times. V is TRBV20-1 and J is TRBJ2-3; unclear D gene. CDR1 DFQATT and CDR2 SNEGSKA come from the germline V gene (reference sequence). The CDR3 length is 11 residues. The CDR3 protein is CSGLVTDTQYF. The CDR3, as DNA: TGCAGCGGGTTGGTCACAGATACGCAGTATTTT.

The sample holds many counts of this clonotype. The rearrangement links TRBV5-1 to TRBJ2-7; the D gene is possibly TRBD2 (6 bases). Germline CDR1 and CDR2: SGHRS and YFSETQ. The CDR3 runs 15 residues. Trimming removed 0 bases at V and 0 bases at J, with 10 bases between. Written as DNA, the CDR3 is TGCGCCAGCAGCTTGGCTGGGGGGTACTCCTACGAGCAGTACTTC. This encodes CASSLAGGYSYEQYF. The full variable domain, rest sourced from reference TRBV5-1 and TRBJ2-7, is KAGVTQTPRYLIKTRGQQVTLSCSPISGHRSVSWYQQTPGQGLQFLFEYFSETQRNKGNFPGRFSGRQFSNSRSEMNVSTLELGDSALYLCASSLAGGYSYEQYFGPGTRLTVT.

At least ten counts were recorded for this clonotype. The V gene is TRBV15, the J gene TRBJ2-6; D is unclear. The germline gives CDR1 LNHNV, CDR2 YYDKDF (reference sequence). CDR3 size: 13 residues. The V end lost 1 base, the J end lost 8 bases, and 6 bases lay between the germline ends. CDR3 DNA sequence: TGTGCCACCAGCAGAGTCCCTTCCAACGTCCTGACTTTC. Translating gives CATSRVPSNVLTF.

This clonotype has a count of ten or more. The chain has TRBV5-1 and TRBJ2-5; 7 nucleotides agree with TRBD1. CDR1 and CDR2 from the germline V gene are SGHRS and YFSETQ. This CDR3 spans 14 amino acids. The V segment lost 4 bases and the J segment 5 bases; nucleotides outside the gene matches: 8. CDR3 in amino acids: CASSLNRGRETQYF. The CDR3 DNA sequence: TGCGCCAGCAGCCTAAACAGGGGCAGGGAGACCCAGTACTTC.

This clonotype has ten or more counts. The CDR3: CASWARGRNNEQFF. Written as DNA, the CDR3 is TGTGCCAGCTGGGCGAGGGGACGAAACAATGAGCAGTTCTTC. The rearrangement joins TRBV6-5 to TRBJ2-1, with D tentatively TRBD1 or TRBD2 (5 bases each). CDR3 length: 14 residues. The V gene's germline CDR1 is MNHEY and CDR2 SVGAGI. V was cut by 8 bases and J by 5 bases, with 16 bases left in between.

The sample holds many counts of this clonotype. This chain's CDR3 is CSVEMRLAGVSTDTQYF. The CDR3 coding sequence is TGCAGCGTTGAAATGAGACTAGCGGGCGTAAGCACAGATACGCAGTATTTT. J is TRBJ2-3 and V is TRBV29-1; 10 bases fit TRBD2. Unmatched junction bases numbered 8, after V lost 2 bases and J lost 0 bases. Germline CDR1 is SQVTM and CDR2 is ANQGSEA. This CDR3 is 17 amino acids long.

This clonotype was seen repeatedly, ten times or more. V and J are TRBV20-1 and TRBJ2-2; TRBD1 aligns across 7 bases. This CDR3 has 13 amino acids. With 3 bases clipped from V and 7 bases from J, the junction kept 5 bases outside the gene matches. Germline CDR1 is DFQATT and CDR2 is SNEGSKA (reference sequence). The CDR3 protein is CSASGRGYGELFF. CDR3 coding DNA: TGCAGTGCTAGTGGCAGGGGGTACGGGGAGCTGTTTTTT.

This clonotype showed up many times. The chain links TRBV11-1 to TRBJ2-1; 8 bases fit TRBD2. The CDR3 runs to 14 residues. Germline V lookup: CDR1 SGHAT, CDR2 FQDESV (reference sequence). J was trimmed by 4 bases and V by 4 bases; bases with no gene match: 3. The CDR3 nucleotides read TGTGCCAGCAGCTCCGGGGGGGTGTACAATGAGCAGTTCTTC. Residues: CASSSGGVYNEQFF. Full variable domain (rest looked up from reference TRBV11-1 and TRBJ2-1): EAEVAQSPRYKITEKSQAVAFWCDPISGHATLYWYRQILGQGPELLVQFQDESVVDDSQLPKDRFSAERLKGVDSTLKIQPAELGDSAMYLCASSSGGVYNEQFFGPGTRLTVL.

This clonotype has a count of ten or more. The gene calls are TRBV5-1 and TRBJ2-5; 7 bases line up with TRBD2. Germline assignment: CDR1 SGHRS and CDR2 YFSETQ. The CDR3 extends over 15 amino acids. V shed 2 bases, J shed 5 bases, and the junction held 9 bases outside the gene matches. The CDR3 region is CASSFTGLERETQYF. The DNA for the CDR3 is TGCGCCAGCAGCTTTACAGGACTAGAGAGGGAGACCCAGTACTTC.

This chain joins TRBV27 and TRBJ2-3; 8 bases agree with TRBD2. V was pared by 7 bases and J by 5 bases, with 14 bases of the junction left unmatched. The CDR3 has 16 residues. Looked up from germline, CDR1 is MNHEY and CDR2 is SMNVEV (reference sequence). The CDR3 sequence is CASTSLTRLARDTQYF. In DNA form, the CDR3 reads TGTGCCAGCACCTCCCTTACCAGACTAGCGCGAGATACGCAGTATTTT.